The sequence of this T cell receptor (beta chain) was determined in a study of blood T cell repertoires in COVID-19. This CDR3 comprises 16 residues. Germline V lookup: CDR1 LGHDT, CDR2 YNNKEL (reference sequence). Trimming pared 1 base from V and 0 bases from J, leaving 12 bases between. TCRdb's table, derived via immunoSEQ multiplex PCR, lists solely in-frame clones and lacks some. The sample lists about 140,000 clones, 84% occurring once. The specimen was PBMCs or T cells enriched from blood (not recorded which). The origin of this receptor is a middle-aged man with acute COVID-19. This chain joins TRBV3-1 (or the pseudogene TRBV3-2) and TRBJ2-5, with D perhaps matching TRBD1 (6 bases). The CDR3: CASSQGQDAYQETQYF. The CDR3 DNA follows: TGTGCCAGCAGCCAAGGACAGGACGCGTACCAAGAGACCCAGTACTTC.